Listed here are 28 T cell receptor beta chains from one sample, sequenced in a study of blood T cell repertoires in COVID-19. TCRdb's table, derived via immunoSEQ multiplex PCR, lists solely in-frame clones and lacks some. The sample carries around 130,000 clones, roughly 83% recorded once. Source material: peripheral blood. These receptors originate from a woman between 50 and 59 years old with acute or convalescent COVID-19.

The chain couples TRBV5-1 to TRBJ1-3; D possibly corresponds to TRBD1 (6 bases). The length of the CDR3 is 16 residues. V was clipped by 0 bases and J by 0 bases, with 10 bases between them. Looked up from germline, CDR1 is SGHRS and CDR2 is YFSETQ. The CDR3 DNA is TGCGCCAGCAGCTTGGGTGGGACAACCTCTGGAAACACCATATATTTT. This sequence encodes CASSLGGTTSGNTIYF.

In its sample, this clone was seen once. DNA of the CDR3: TGTGCCACCAGCAGAGAATCCACAGGGAGCTACGAGCAGTACTTC. Translation: CATSRESTGSYEQYF. The rearrangement uses TRBV15 and TRBJ2-7, with a tentative D call TRBD1 (6 bases). The V gene's germline CDR1 is LNHNV and CDR2 YYDKDF (reference sequence). V lost 0 bases, J lost 3 bases, and 12 bases lay in between. This CDR3 spans 15 amino acids.

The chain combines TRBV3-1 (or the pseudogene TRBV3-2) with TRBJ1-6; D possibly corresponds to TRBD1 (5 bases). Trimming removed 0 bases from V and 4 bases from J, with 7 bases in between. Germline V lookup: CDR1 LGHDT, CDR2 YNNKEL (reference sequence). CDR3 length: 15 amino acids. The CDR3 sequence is CASSQDQGYNSPLHF. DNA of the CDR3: TGTGCCAGCAGCCAAGATCAGGGATATAATTCACCCCTCCACTTT.

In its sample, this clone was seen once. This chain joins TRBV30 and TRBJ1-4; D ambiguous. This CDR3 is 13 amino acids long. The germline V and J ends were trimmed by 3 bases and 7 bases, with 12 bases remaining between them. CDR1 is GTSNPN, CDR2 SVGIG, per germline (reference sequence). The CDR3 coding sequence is TGTGCCTGGAGAGTTCGGGGTGCTGAAAAACTGTTTTTT. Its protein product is CAWRVRGAEKLFF. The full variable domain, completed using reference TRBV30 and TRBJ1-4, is SQTIHQWPATLVQPVGSPLSLECTVEGTSNPNLYWYRQAAGRGLQLLFYSVGIGQISSEVPQNLSASRPQDRQFILSSKKLLLSDSGFYLCAWRVRGAEKLFFGSGTQLSVL.

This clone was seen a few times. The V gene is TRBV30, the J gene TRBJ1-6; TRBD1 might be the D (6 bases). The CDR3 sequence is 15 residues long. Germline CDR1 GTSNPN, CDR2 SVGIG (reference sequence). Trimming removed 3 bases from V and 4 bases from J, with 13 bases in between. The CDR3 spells CAWRPGQSYNSPLHF. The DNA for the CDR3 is TGTGCCTGGAGGCCCGGACAGTCTTATAATTCACCCCTCCACTTT.

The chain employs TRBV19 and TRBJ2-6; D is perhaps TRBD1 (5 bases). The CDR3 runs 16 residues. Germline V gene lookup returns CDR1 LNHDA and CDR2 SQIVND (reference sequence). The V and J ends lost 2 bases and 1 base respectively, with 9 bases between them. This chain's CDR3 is CASSIRGHSGANVLTF. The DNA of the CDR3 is TGTGCCAGTAGTATAAGGGGCCATTCTGGGGCCAACGTCCTGACTTTC.

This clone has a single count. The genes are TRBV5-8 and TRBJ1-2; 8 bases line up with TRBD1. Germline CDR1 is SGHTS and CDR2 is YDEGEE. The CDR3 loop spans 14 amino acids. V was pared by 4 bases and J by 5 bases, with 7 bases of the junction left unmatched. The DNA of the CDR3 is TGTGCCAGCAGCATGGACAGGGCATGGTATGGCTACACCTTC. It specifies CASSMDRAWYGYTF. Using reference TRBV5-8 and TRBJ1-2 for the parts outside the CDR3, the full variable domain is EAGVTQSPTHLIKTRGQQATLRCSPISGHTSVYWYQQALGLGLQFLLWYDEGEERNRGNFPPRFSGRQFPNYSSELNVNALELEDSALYLCASSMDRAWYGYTFGSGTRLTVV.

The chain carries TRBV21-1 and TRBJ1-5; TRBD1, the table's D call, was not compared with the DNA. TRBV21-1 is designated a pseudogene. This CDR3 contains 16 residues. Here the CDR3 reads CASSTSGRNSNQPQHF. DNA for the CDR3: TGTGCCAGCAGCACCTCAGGCCGGAATAGCAATCAGCCCCAGCATTTT.

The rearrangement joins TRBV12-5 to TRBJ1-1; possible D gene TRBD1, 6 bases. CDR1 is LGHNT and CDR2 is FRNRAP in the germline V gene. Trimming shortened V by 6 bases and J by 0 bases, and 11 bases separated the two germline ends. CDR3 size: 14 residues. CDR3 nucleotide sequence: TGTGCTAGTGGCCATGACAGGTTGAACACTGAAGCTTTCTTT. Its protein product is CASGHDRLNTEAFF.

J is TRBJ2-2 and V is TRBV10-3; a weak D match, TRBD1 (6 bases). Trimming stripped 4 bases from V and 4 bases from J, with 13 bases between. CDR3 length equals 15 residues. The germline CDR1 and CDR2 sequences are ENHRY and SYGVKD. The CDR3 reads CAISVQGEATGELFF. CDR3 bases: TGTGCCATCAGTGTACAGGGTGAGGCCACCGGGGAGCTGTTTTTT.

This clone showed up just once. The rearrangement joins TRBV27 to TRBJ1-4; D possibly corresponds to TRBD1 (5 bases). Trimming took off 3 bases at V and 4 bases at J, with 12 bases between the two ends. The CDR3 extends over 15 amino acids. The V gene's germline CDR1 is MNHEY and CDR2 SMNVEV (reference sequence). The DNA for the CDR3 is TGTGCCAGCAGTTTTACAGGTACTATTAATGAAAAACTGTTTTTT. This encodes CASSFTGTINEKLFF.

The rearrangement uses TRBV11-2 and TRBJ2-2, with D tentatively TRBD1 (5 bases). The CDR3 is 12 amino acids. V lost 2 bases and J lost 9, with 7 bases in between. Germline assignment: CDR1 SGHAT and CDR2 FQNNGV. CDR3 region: CASSLQGRELFF. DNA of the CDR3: TGTGCCAGCAGCTTACAGGGAAGGGAGCTGTTTTTT. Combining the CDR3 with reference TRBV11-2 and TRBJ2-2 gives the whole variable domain EAGVAQSPRYKIIEKRQSVAFWCNPISGHATLYWYQQILGQGPKLLIQFQNNGVVDDSQLPKDRFSAERLKGVDSTLKIQPAKLEDSAVYLCASSLQGRELFFGEGSRLTVL.

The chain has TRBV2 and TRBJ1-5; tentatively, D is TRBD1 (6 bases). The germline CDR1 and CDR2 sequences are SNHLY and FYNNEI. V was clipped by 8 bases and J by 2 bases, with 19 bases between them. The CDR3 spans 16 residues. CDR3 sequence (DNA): TGTGCCAGCCGGGTCGGGAACAGGGAAGGCAATCAGCCCCAGCATTTT. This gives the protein CASRVGNREGNQPQHF.

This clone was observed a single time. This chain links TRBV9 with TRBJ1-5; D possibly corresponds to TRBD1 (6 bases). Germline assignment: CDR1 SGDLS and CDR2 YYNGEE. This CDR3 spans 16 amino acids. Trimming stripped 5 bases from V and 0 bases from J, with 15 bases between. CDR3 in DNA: TGTGCCAGCAGTCCTACCGGACAGTATAGCAATCAGCCCCAGCATTTT. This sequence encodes CASSPTGQYSNQPQHF.

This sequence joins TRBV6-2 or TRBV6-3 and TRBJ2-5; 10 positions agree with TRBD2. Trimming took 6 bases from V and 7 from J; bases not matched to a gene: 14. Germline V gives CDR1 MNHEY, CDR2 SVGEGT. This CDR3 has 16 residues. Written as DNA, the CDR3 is TGTGCCAGCAGCCCCCTCGGGACTAGCGCCTCGGCGACCCAGTACTTC. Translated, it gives CASSPLGTSASATQYF.

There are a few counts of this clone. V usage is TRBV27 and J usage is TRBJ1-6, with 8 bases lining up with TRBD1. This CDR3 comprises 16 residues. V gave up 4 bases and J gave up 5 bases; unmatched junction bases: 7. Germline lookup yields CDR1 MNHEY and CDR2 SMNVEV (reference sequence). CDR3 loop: CASSSPWTGNNSPLHF. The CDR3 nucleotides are TGTGCCAGCAGTTCCCCCTGGACAGGGAATAATTCACCCCTCCACTTT.

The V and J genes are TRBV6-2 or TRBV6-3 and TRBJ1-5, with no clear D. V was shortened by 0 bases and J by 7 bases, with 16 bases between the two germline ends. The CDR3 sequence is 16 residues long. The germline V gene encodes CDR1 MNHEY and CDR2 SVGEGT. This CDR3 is CASSYSGGRLGQPQHF. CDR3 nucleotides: TGTGCCAGCAGTTACTCGGGAGGGAGGTTAGGGCAGCCCCAGCATTTT.

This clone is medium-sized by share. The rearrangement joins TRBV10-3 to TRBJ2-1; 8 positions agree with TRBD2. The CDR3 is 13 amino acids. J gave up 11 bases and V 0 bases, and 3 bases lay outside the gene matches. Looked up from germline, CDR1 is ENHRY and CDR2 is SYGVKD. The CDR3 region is CAISESTSDKQFF. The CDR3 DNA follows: TGTGCCATCAGTGAGTCGACTAGCGACAAGCAGTTCTTC.

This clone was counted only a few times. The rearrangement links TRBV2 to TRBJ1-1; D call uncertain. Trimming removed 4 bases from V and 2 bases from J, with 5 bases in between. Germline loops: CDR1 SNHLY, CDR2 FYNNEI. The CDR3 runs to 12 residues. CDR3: CASSVSNTEAFF. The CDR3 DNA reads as TGTGCCAGCAGTGTCTCCAACACTGAAGCTTTCTTT.

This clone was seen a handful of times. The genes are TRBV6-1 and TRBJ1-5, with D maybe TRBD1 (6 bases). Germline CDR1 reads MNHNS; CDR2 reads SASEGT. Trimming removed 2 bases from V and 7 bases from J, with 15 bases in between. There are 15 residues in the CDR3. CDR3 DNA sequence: TGTGCCAGCAGTGAAACTCGGCAACAGGGACAGCCCCAGCATTTT. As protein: CASSETRQQGQPQHF.

The CDR3 bases are TGTGCCAGCAGTGAGGGACTAGCGGGGGTGCAAGAGACCCAGTACTTC. Translated, it gives CASSEGLAGVQETQYF. This chain uses TRBV2 with TRBJ2-5, with 14 bases that match TRBD2. Trimming cost V 3 bases and J 2 bases; bases outside gene matches: 2. The CDR3 extends over 16 amino acids. Germline CDR1 and CDR2: SNHLY and FYNNEI.

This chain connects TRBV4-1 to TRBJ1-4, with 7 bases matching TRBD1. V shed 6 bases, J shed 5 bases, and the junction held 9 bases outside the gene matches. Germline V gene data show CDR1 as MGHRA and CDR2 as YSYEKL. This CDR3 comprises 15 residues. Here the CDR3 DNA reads TGCGCCAGCAGTTACGGGGACAGTCTCAATGAAAAACTGTTTTTT. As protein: CASSYGDSLNEKLFF.

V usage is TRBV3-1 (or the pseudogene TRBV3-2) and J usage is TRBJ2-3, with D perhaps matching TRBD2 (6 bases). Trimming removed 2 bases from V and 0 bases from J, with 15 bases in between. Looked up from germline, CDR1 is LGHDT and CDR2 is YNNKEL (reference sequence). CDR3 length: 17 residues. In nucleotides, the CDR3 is TGTGCCAGCAGCCAATACCGGACTATACTTAGCACAGATACGCAGTATTTT. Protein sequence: CASSQYRTILSTDTQYF.

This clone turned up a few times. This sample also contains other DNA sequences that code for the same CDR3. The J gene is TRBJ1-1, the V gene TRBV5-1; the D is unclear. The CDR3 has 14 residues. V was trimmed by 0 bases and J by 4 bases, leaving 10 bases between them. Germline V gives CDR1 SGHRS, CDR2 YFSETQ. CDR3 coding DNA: TGCGCCAGCAGCTTGGATTTAGGCGGCACTGAAGCTTTCTTT. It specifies CASSLDLGGTEAFF.

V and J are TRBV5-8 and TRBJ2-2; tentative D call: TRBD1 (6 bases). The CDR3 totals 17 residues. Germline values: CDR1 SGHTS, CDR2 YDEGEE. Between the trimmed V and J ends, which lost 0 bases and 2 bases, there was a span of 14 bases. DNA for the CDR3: TGTGCCAGCAGCTTGGATATCGGACAGATTAACACCGGGGAGCTGTTTTTT. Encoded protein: CASSLDIGQINTGELFF.

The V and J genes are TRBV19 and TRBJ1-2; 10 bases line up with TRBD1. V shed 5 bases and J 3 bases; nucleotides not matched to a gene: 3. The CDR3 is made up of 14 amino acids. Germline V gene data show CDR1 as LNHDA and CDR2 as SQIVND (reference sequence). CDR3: CASSPDRGDYGYTF. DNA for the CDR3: TGTGCCAGTAGTCCGGACAGGGGGGACTATGGCTACACCTTC.

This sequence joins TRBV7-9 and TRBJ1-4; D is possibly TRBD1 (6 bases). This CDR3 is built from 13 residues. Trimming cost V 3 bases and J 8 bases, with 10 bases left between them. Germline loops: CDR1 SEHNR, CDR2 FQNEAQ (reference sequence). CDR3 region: CASSFTGSEKLFF. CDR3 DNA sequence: TGTGCCAGCAGCTTCACAGGGTCGGAAAAACTGTTTTTT. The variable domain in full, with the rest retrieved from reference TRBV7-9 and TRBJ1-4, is DTGVSQNPRHKITKRGQNVTFRCDPISEHNRLYWYRQTLGQGPEFLTYFQNEAQLEKSRLLSDRFSAERPKGSFSTLEIQRTEQGDSAMYLCASSFTGSEKLFFGSGTQLSVL.

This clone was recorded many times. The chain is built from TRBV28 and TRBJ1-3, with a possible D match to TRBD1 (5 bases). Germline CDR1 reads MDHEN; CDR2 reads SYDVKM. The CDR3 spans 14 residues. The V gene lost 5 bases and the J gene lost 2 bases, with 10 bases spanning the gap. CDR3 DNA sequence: TGTGCCAGCAGTCCCTCACAGGCTGGAAACACCATATATTTT. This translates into CASSPSQAGNTIYF. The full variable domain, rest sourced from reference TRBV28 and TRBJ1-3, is DVKVTQSSRYLVKRTGEKVFLECVQDMDHENMFWYRQDPGLGLRLIYFSYDVKMKEKGDIPEGYSVSREKKERFSLILESASTNQTSMYLCASSPSQAGNTIYFGEGSWLTVV.